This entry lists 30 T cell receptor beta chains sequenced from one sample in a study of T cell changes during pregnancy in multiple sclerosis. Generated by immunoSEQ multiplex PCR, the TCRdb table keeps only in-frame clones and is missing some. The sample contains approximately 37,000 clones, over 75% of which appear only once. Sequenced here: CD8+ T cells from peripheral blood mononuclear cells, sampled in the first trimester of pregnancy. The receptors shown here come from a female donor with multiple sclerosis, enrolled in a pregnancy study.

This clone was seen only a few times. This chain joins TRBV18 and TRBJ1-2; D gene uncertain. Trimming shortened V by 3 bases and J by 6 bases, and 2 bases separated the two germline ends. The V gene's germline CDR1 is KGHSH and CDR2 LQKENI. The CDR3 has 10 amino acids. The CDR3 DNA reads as TGTGCCAGCTCACCCGATGGCTACACCTTC. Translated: CASSPDGYTF.

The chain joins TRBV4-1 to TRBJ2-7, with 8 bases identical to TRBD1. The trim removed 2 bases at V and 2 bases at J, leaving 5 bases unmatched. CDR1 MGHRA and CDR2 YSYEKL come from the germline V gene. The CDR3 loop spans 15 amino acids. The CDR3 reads CASSQYRGQAYEQYF. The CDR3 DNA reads TGCGCCAGCAGCCAATACAGGGGACAGGCCTACGAGCAGTACTTC.

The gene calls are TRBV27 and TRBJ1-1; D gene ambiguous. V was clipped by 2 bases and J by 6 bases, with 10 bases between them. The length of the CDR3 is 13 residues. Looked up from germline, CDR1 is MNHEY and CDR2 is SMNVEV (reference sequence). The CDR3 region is CASSLILDSEAFF. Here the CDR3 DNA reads TGTGCCAGCAGTTTAATTTTGGACTCTGAAGCTTTCTTT.

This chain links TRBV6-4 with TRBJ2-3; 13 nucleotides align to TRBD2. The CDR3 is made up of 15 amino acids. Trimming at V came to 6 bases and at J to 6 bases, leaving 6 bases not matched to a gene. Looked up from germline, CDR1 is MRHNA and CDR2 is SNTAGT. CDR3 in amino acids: CASSAGTSGDDTQYF. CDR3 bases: TGTGCCAGCAGCGCCGGGACTAGCGGGGATGATACGCAGTATTTT.

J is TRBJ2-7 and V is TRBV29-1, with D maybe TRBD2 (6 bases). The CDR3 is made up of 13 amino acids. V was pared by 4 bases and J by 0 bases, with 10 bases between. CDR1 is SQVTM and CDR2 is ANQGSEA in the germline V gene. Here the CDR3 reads CSVGGGSSYEQYF. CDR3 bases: TGCAGCGTTGGAGGAGGGAGCTCCTACGAGCAGTACTTC.

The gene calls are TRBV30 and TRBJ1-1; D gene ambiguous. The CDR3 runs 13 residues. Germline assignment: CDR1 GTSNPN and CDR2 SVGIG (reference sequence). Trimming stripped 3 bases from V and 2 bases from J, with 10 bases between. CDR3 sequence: CAWRQNLNTEAFF. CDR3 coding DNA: TGTGCCTGGAGACAGAATCTAAACACTGAAGCTTTCTTT.

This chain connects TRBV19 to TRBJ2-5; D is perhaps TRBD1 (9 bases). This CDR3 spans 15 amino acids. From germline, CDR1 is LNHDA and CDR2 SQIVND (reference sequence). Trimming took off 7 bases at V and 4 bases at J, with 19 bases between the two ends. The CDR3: CASTGGTGRRETQYF. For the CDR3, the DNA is TGTGCCAGTACGGGGGGGACAGGGCGCCGAGAGACCCAGTACTTC.

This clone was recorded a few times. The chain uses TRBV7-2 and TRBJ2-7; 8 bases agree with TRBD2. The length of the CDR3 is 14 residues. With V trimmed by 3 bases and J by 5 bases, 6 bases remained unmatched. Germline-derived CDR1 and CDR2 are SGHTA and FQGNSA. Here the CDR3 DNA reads TGTGCCAGCAGCTTTACGGGGGGGCACAACGAGCAGTACTTC. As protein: CASSFTGGHNEQYF.

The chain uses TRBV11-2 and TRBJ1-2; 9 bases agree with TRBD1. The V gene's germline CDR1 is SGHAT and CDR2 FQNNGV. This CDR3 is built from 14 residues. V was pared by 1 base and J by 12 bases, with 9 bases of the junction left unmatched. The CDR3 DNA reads TGTGCCAGCAGCTTAGTAGGGACAGGGCGAGTCGACACCTTC. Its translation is CASSLVGTGRVDTF.

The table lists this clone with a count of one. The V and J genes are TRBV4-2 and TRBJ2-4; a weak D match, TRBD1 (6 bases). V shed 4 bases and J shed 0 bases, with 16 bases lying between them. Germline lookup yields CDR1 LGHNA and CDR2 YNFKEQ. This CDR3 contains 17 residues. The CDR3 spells CASSPPGEGVAKNIQYF. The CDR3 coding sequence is TGTGCCAGCAGCCCCCCCGGAGAGGGGGTAGCCAAAAACATTCAGTACTTC.

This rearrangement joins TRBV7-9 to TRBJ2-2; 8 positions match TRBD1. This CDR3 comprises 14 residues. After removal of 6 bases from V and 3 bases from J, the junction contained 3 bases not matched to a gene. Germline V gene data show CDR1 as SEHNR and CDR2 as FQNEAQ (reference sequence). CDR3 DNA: TGTGCCAGCAGGCTACAGGGGGACACCGGGGAGCTGTTTTTT. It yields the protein CASRLQGDTGELFF.

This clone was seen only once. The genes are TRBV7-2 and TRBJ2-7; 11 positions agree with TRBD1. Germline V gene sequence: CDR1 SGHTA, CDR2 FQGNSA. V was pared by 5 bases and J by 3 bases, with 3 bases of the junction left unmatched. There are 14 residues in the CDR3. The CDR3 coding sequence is TGTGCCAGCAGCCCCGGGACAGGGGGCTACGAGCAGTACTTC. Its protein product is CASSPGTGGYEQYF.

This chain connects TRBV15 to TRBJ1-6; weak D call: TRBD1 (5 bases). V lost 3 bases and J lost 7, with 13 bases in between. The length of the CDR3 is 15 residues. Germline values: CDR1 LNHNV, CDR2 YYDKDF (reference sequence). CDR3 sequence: CATSRQGKGNSPLHF. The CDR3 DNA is TGTGCCACCAGCAGGCAGGGAAAAGGCAATTCACCCCTCCACTTT.

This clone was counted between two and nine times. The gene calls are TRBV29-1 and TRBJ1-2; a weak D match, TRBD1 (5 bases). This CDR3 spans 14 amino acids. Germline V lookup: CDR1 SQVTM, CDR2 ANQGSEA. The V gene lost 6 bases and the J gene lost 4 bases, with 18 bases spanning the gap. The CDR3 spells CSVVGDGDSYGYTF. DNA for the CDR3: TGCAGCGTAGTAGGGGACGGGGACTCCTATGGCTACACCTTC.

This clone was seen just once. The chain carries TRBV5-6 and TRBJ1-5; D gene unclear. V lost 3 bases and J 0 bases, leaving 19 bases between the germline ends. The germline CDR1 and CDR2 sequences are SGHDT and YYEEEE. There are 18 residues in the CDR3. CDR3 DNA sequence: TGTGCCAGCAGCTCCGCCGACGGAGATCCCTATAGCAATCAGCCCCAGCATTTT. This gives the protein CASSSADGDPYSNQPQHF.

The CDR3 nucleotides are TGTGCCAGCAGGGACAGGGGAAATTCACCCCTCCACTTT. It encodes CASRDRGNSPLHF. The chain employs TRBV6-6 and TRBJ1-6; 9 positions match TRBD1. There are 13 residues in the CDR3. The V gene's germline CDR1 is MNHNY and CDR2 SVGAGI (reference sequence). V lost 6 bases and J lost 7; bases outside the gene matches: 1.

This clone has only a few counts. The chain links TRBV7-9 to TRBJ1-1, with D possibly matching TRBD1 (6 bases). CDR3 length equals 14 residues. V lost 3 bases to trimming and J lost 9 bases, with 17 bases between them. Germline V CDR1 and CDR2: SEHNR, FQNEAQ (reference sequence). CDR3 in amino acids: CASSLPIPGHQAFF. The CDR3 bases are TGTGCCAGCAGCTTGCCGATCCCGGGACACCAAGCTTTCTTT.

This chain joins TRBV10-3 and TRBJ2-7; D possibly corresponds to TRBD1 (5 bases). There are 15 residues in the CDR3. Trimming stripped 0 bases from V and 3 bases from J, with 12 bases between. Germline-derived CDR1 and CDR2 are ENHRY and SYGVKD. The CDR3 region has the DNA TGTGCCATCAGTGAGTCGATATCAGGGTACTACGAGCAGTACTTC. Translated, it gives CAISESISGYYEQYF.

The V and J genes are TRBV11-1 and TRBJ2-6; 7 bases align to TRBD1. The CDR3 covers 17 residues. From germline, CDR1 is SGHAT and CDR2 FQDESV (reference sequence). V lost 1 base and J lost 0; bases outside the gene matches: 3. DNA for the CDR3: TGTGCCAGCAGCTTAGGGGACAGTGTCTCTGGGGCCAACGTCCTGACTTTC. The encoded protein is CASSLGDSVSGANVLTF.

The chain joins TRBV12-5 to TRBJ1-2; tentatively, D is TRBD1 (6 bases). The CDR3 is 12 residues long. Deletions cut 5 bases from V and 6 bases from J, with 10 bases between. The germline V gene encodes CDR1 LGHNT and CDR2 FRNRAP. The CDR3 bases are TGTGCTAGTGGTCCCGGACAGAATGGCTACACCTTC. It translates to CASGPGQNGYTF.

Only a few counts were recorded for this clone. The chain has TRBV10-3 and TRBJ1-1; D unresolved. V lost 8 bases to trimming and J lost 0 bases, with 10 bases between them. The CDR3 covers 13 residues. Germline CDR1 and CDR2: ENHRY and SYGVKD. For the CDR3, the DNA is TGTGCCATCGGAGAGGTCATGAACACTGAAGCTTTCTTT. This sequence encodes CAIGEVMNTEAFF.

CDR3 region: CASSVPGGSEQYF. The CDR3 region has the DNA TGTGCCAGCAGCGTCCCCGGGGGAAGCGAGCAGTACTTC. The gene calls are TRBV9 and TRBJ2-7, with D perhaps TRBD2 (6 bases). The V end was cut by 2 bases, the J end by 6 bases, with 12 bases between. Germline V gene data show CDR1 as SGDLS and CDR2 as YYNGEE. The CDR3 is 13 amino acids.

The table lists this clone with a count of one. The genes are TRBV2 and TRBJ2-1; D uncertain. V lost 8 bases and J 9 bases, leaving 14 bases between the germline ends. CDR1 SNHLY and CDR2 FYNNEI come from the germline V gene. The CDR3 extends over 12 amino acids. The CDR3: CASCYPLVEQFF. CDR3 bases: TGTGCCAGCTGCTATCCCTTGGTTGAGCAGTTCTTC.

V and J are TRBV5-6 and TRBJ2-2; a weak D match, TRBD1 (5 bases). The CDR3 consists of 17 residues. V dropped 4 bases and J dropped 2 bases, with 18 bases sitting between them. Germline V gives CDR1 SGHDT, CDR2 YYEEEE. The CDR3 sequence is CASSPPHDRTNTGELFF. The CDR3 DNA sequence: TGTGCCAGCAGCCCGCCCCATGACAGAACCAACACCGGGGAGCTGTTTTTT.

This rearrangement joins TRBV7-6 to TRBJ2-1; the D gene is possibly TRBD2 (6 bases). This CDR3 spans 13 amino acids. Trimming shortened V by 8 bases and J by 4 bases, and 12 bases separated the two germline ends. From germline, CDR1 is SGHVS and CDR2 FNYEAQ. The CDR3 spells CASRGAGYNEQFF. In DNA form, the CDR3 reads TGTGCCAGCCGTGGAGCGGGTTACAATGAGCAGTTCTTC.

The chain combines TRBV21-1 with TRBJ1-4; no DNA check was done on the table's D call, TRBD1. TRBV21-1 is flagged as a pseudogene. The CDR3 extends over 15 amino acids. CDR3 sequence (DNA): TGTGCCAGCAGCAATACGGAAGCACAGGAATCCAGTCTGTTTTTT. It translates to CASSNTEAQESSLFF.

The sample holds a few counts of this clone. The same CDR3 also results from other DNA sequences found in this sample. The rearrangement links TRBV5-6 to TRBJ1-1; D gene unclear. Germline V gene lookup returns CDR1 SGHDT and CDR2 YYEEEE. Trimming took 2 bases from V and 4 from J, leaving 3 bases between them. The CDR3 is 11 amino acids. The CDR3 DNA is TGTGCCAGCAGCTTCAGCACTGAAGCTTTCTTT. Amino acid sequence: CASSFSTEAFF.

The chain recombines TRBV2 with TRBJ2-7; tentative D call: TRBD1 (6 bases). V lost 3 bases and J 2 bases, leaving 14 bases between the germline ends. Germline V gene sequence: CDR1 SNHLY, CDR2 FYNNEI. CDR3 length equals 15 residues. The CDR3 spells CASSDPTGRAYEQYF. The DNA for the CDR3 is TGTGCCAGCAGTGATCCTACAGGGCGGGCCTACGAGCAGTACTTC.

The CDR3 here is CAWNLGLTEAFF. CDR3 DNA: TGTGCCTGGAACCTGGGCTTGACTGAAGCTTTCTTT. The chain is built from TRBV30 and TRBJ1-1; D remains ambiguous. From germline, CDR1 is GTSNPN and CDR2 SVGIG (reference sequence). The CDR3 covers 12 residues. Trimming cost V 4 bases and J 5 bases, with 11 bases left between them.

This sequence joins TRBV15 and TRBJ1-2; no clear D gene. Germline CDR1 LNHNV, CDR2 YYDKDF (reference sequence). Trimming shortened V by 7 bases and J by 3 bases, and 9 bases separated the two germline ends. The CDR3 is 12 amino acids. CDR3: CATTHRDYGYTF. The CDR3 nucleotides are TGTGCCACCACGCACAGAGACTATGGCTACACCTTC.